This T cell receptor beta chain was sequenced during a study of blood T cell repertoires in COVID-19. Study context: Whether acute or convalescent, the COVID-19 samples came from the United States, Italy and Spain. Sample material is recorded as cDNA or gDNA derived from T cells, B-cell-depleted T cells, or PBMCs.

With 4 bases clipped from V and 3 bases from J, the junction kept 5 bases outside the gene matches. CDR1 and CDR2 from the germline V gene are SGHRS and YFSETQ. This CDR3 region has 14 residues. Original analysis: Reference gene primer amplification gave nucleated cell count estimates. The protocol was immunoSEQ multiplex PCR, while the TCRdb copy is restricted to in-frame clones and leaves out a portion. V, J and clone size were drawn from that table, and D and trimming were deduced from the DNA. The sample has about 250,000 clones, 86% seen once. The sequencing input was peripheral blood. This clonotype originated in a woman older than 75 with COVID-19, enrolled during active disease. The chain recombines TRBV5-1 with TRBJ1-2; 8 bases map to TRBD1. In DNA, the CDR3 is TGCGCCAGCAGCGAGACAGGGGAGGACTATGGCTACACCTTC. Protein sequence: CASSETGEDYGYTF.